A selection of T cell receptor beta chains follows, all from one sample in a study of cytomegalovirus exposure and HLA in healthy donors. Sequencing was performed with immunoSEQ multiplex PCR; in TCRdb, only in-frame clones are kept and a portion is missing. The data contain tens of thousands of clones, roughly 78% of them singletons. The sequencing input was PBMCs. The receptors were gathered from a man aged 18 to 29 in good health and CMV-seronegative. Both conserved end residues are part of each CDR3. A D gene is named only where the DNA matches it firmly. Clone sizes are given selectively: once, few, many, or a class where the clone is expanded.

D gene	clone size	V gene	J gene	CDR3 DNA	CDR3 protein
NA	NA	TRBV6-1	TRBJ1-3	TGTGCCAGCAATCTCGGTGGGGGCAGTGGAAACACCATATATTTT	CASNLGGGSGNTIYF
NA	few	TRBV6-5	TRBJ2-7	TGTGCCAGCAGCCCCACCCAAACAGTGCACGAGCAGTACTTC	CASSPTQTVHEQYF
NA	NA	TRBV5-1	TRBJ2-7	TGCGCCAGCAGCTTGGTGGACAGCTACGAGCAGTACTTC	CASSLVDSYEQYF
NA	NA	TRBV7-2	TRBJ2-7	TGTGCCAGCAGCCAGGCGTACGAGCAGTACTTC	CASSQAYEQYF
TRBD2	NA	TRBV19	TRBJ2-1	TGTGCCAGTAGTATGACTAGCGGGGGGGCAATTGAGCAGTTCTTC	CASSMTSGGAIEQFF
NA	NA	TRBV27	TRBJ2-7	TGTGCCAGCAGTTTATCCAGGGGTTCCTACGAGCAGTACTTC	CASSLSRGSYEQYF
TRBD2	NA	TRBV5-1	TRBJ2-1	TGCGCCAGCACCGCTGGAGAGCGGGGCTCCTACAATGAGCAGTTCTTC	CASTAGERGSYNEQFF
NA	NA	TRBV28	TRBJ1-1	TGTGCCAGCAGACACCGTATTGGCAGACAAAAGCTCTCAGAGAACACTGAAGCTTTCTTT	CASRHRIGRQKLSENTEAFF
NA	NA	TRBV29-1	TRBJ2-2	TGCAGCGTGCGGACAGACCTAACGAACACCGGGGAGCTGTTTTTT	CSVRTDLTNTGELFF
TRBD1	NA	TRBV28	TRBJ2-1	TGTGCCAGCAGTCCACACCGGGACAGTCTGCACAATGAGCAGTTCTTC	CASSPHRDSLHNEQFF
TRBD1	NA	TRBV5-4	TRBJ1-6	TGTGCCAGCAGCTTGGGATCTGGGACAGGAGAATCACCCCTCCACTTT	CASSLGSGTGESPLHF
NA	NA	TRBV4-3	TRBJ1-3	TGCGCCAGCAGCCTGGGGACTGACTCTGGAAACACCATATATTTT	CASSLGTDSGNTIYF
TRBD2	NA	TRBV6-6	TRBJ2-5	TGTGCCAGCAGCCACGGGAGGGCCTTATTTGAGACCCAGTACTTC	CASSHGRALFETQYF
TRBD2	NA	TRBV7-8	TRBJ2-3	TGTGCCAGCAGCTATAGCGGGGGGGCGGATACGCAGTATTTT	CASSYSGGADTQYF
NA	NA	TRBV6-5	TRBJ1-3	TGTGCCAGCAGTACAGCATCTGGAAACACCATATATTTT	CASSTASGNTIYF
TRBD2	NA	TRBV7-2	TRBJ2-1	TGTGCCAGCAGCTTAGCGGGACTAAATTACAATGAGCAGTTCTTC	CASSLAGLNYNEQFF
TRBD1	NA	TRBV9	TRBJ1-4	TGTGCCAGCAGCGTAGATACAGGGGGCGATGAAAAACTGTTTTTT	CASSVDTGGDEKLFF
TRBD2	NA	TRBV6-5	TRBJ2-3	TGTGCCAGCAGTTACCTGGCGGGGGGCACAGATACGCAGTATTTT	CASSYLAGGTDTQYF
NA	NA	TRBV4-2	TRBJ2-4	TGTGCCAGCAGCCAAGAGCCCCCGGCGGTTCTTCAGTACTTC	CASSQEPPAVLQYF
NA	NA	TRBV4-3	TRBJ1-2	TGCGCCAGCAGCTTTCTGAGAGTTAACTATGGCTACACCTTC	CASSFLRVNYGYTF
TRBD2	NA	TRBV18	TRBJ2-7	TGTGCCAGCTCACAAGAACTAGCGGGGGGATACGAGCAGTACTTC	CASSQELAGGYEQYF
NA	NA	TRBV29-1	TRBJ1-1	TGCAGCGTTGAAAGGGGGTGGAACACTGAAGCTTTCTTT	CSVERGWNTEAFF
TRBD2	NA	TRBV7-8	TRBJ2-1	TGTGCCAGCAGCTTCTTAAGCGGGAGGGCCGCTTCGGAATCCTACAATGAGCAGTTCTTC	CASSFLSGRAASESYNEQFF
NA	NA	TRBV5-1	TRBJ1-6	TGCGCCAGCAGCCCTAGCTCCTATAATTCACCCCTCCACTTT	CASSPSSYNSPLHF
TRBD2	few	TRBV5-4	TRBJ2-7	TGTGCCAGCAGCTTGGCCGAGCGGGAGTTCAACGAGCAGTACTTC	CASSLAEREFNEQYF